This is a list of T cell receptor beta chains from one sample in a study of blood T cell repertoires in COVID-19. TCRdb's table, derived via immunoSEQ multiplex PCR, lists solely in-frame clones and lacks some. The sample carries 350,000 to 400,000 clones, 65% to 90% recorded once. Sequenced input: peripheral blood. These receptors were collected from a woman aged 60-75 years with COVID-19, enrolled during active disease. The CDR3 runs from the conserved cysteine through the conserved F or W. Each record gives: clone size, D gene, V gene, J gene, CDR3 protein, CDR3 DNA. A D gene is named only where the DNA matches it firmly. For some rows the clone size is stated as once, few or many, or as a class when expanded; others skip it.

.	.	TRBV7-9	TRBJ1-2	CASSLNTQGYYTF	TGTGCCAGCAGCTTAAATACTCAGGGGTACTACACCTTC
once	TRBD1	TRBV4-1	TRBJ1-5	CASSLGQGANQPQHF	TGCGCCAGCAGCTTAGGACAGGGGGCGAATCAGCCCCAGCATTTT
many	.	TRBV6-2/TRBV6-3	TRBJ2-5	CASSGRGQRYQETQYF	TGTGCCAGCAGTGGTCGGGGACAACGGTACCAAGAGACCCAGTACTTC
.	TRBD1	TRBV5-4	TRBJ2-3	CASSRQGKTDTQYF	TGTGCCAGCAGCCGACAGGGGAAAACAGATACGCAGTATTTT
.	.	TRBV2	TRBJ1-6	CASSVGSGVSSPLHF	TGTGCCAGCAGTGTCGGGTCAGGGGTGAGTTCACCCCTCCACTTT
few	.	TRBV6-6	TRBJ1-1	CASSSSGWLDTEAFF	TGTGCCAGCAGTTCTTCCGGGTGGCTGGACACTGAAGCTTTCTTT
.	TRBD2	TRBV5-4	TRBJ2-3	CASSFGLAGSTDTQYF	TGTGCCAGCAGCTTCGGACTAGCGGGGAGCACAGATACGCAGTATTTT
.	.	TRBV4-2	TRBJ1-4	CASSQVGRGNEKLFF	TGTGCCAGCAGCCAAGTAGGTAGGGGTAATGAAAAACTGTTTTTT
.	.	TRBV4-3	TRBJ1-4	CASSQDGGKDEKLFF	TGCGCCAGCAGCCAAGACGGGGGGAAAGACGAAAAACTGTTTTTT
.	TRBD1	TRBV28	TRBJ1-2	CASSGGQGVYYGYTF	TGTGCCAGCAGCGGGGGACAGGGGGTTTACTATGGCTACACCTTC
few	TRBD1	TRBV4-1	TRBJ2-1	CASSQADRVGNEQFF	TGCGCCAGCAGCCAAGCCGACAGGGTGGGGAATGAGCAGTTCTTC
.	.	TRBV21-1	TRBJ1-5	CASSVRPGVQPQHF	TGTGCCAGCAGCGTACGTCCAGGGGTTCAGCCCCAGCATTTT
.	TRBD1	TRBV9	TRBJ1-6	CASSVAPRGDNSPLHF	TGTGCCAGCAGCGTAGCCCCCAGGGGGGACAATTCACCCCTCCACTTT
.	TRBD2	TRBV3-1/TRBV3-2	TRBJ2-2	CASRTLAGGPAGELFF	TGTGCCAGCAGAACGCTAGCGGGGGGGCCTGCCGGGGAGCTGTTTTTT
.	.	TRBV9	TRBJ1-2	CASSGRRGQGRIYGYTF	TGTGCCAGCAGCGGTCGGCGGGGGCAGGGGCGGATATATGGCTACACCTTC
.	.	TRBV7-3	TRBJ2-5	CASSPGEQVETQYF	TGTGCCAGCAGCCCGGGAGAACAGGTGGAGACCCAGTACTTC
.	.	TRBV5-1	TRBJ2-3	CASSLDPGADTQYF	TGCGCCAGCAGCTTGGATCCCGGTGCGGATACGCAGTATTTT
once	.	TRBV5-4	TRBJ1-1	CASSLVGRGNTEAFF	TGTGCCAGCAGCTTGGTAGGGAGGGGGAACACTGAAGCTTTCTTT
.	.	TRBV5-1	TRBJ1-2	CASSFTGLGGGYTF	TGCGCCAGCAGCTTCACAGGCCTCGGCGGTGGCTACACCTTC
.	.	TRBV7-6	TRBJ2-1	CASSSRTSPFSYNEQFF	TGTGCCAGCAGCTCCAGGACTTCCCCATTCTCCTACAATGAGCAGTTCTTC
.	.	TRBV6-2/TRBV6-3	TRBJ2-7	CASSYEQVRVYEQYF	TGTGCCAGCAGTTACGAGCAGGTGAGGGTCTACGAGCAGTACTTC
.	.	TRBV24-1	TRBJ1-2	CATSVSCYTF	TGTGCCACCTCCGTTAGTTGCTACACCTTC
.	.	TRBV27	TRBJ2-7	CASSLSGLPYEQYF	TGTGCCAGCAGTCTATCGGGCTTACCCTACGAGCAGTACTTC
.	.	TRBV13	TRBJ1-2	CASSLYGDVSSGYTF	TGTGCCAGCAGCTTATACGGGGATGTTTCTAGTGGCTACACCTTC
.	TRBD2	TRBV4-3	TRBJ2-5	CASSPLGEGETQYF	TGCGCCAGCAGCCCGTTGGGGGAGGGAGAGACCCAGTACTTC
.	TRBD2	TRBV4-1	TRBJ2-1	CASSQTPASGGASEQFF	TGCGCCAGCAGCCAAACCCCTGCTAGCGGGGGGGCCAGTGAGCAGTTCTTC
.	TRBD1	TRBV2	TRBJ2-5	CASRGQGHETQYF	TGTGCCAGCAGAGGACAGGGGCACGAGACCCAGTACTTC
once	TRBD1	TRBV10-3	TRBJ1-2	CAINSRGDSAGYTF	TGTGCCATCAATTCGCGGGGGGACAGTGCTGGCTACACCTTC
once	TRBD2	TRBV7-3	TRBJ2-3	CASNTGLATDTQYF	TGTGCCAGCAACACGGGACTAGCGACAGATACGCAGTATTTT
.	TRBD1	TRBV4-3	TRBJ1-3	CASSQNPTGTSGNTIYF	TGCGCCAGCAGCCAAAACCCGACAGGGACCTCTGGAAACACCATATATTTT
.	TRBD1	TRBV18	TRBJ1-4	CASTPGTARFNEKLFF	TGTGCCAGCACCCCTGGGACAGCGAGATTTAATGAAAAACTGTTTTTT
.	.	TRBV7-2	TRBJ1-3	CASSAVTVKNTIYF	TGTGCCAGCAGCGCAGTTACAGTGAAAAACACCATATATTTT
.	.	TRBV6-6	TRBJ2-3	CASSPSTDTQYF	TGTGCCAGCAGTCCTAGCACAGATACGCAGTATTTT
many	.	TRBV9	TRBJ1-3	CASSVAYRVAGNTIYF	TGTGCCAGCAGCGTAGCTTACAGGGTCGCTGGAAACACCATATATTTT
few	.	TRBV4-2	TRBJ1-2	CASSLGTGNYGYTF	TGTGCCAGCAGCCTCGGCACAGGGAACTATGGCTACACCTTC
.	TRBD2	TRBV6-5	TRBJ2-3	CASSYSGGGPGDTQYF	TGTGCCAGCAGTTACTCTGGCGGGGGGCCCGGAGATACGCAGTATTTT
.	.	TRBV27	TRBJ1-3	CASRLGAGQGNTIYF	TGTGCCAGCAGGTTGGGGGCAGGGCAGGGAAACACCATATATTTT
.	.	TRBV6-5	TRBJ1-1	CASIGQRLNTEAFF	TGTGCCAGCATCGGCCAGCGACTGAACACTGAAGCTTTCTTT
.	TRBD2	TRBV7-9	TRBJ2-3	CASSPSGGEADTQYF	TGTGCCAGCAGCCCAAGCGGGGGAGAGGCAGATACGCAGTATTTT